These 13 T cell receptor beta chains originate from one sample sequenced in a study of radiation and T cells in renal cell carcinoma. Method: immunoSEQ multiplex PCR; TCRdb's copy keeps in-frame clones and lacks some. The sample holds about 86,000 clones, over 80% seen once. Documented time point: blood 4 weeks post-SBRT, at nephrectomy. Regarding treatment: 15 Gy SBRT to primary tumor, nephrectomy 4 weeks later. The sample in question was blood, obtained from a patient whose treatment included radiotherapy and nephrectomy. All receptors derive from a man in his forties or fifties with renal cell carcinoma.

This clone was observed a few times. Other DNA sequences in the same sample also yield this CDR3. CDR3 in DNA: TGCGCCAGCAGCTTGGTAGAGACCCAGTACTTC. It codes for CASSLVETQYF. The V and J genes are TRBV5-1 and TRBJ2-5; D gene ambiguous. Germline assignment: CDR1 SGHRS and CDR2 YFSETQ. The length of the CDR3 is 11 residues. Trimming took 0 bases from V and 4 from J, leaving 1 base between them.

This rearrangement joins TRBV5-1 to TRBJ1-1; 9 positions agree with TRBD1. The V segment lost 4 bases and the J segment 4 bases; nucleotides outside the gene matches: 8. CDR1 SGHRS and CDR2 YFSETQ come from the germline V gene. CDR3 length: 15 amino acids. CDR3 residues: CASSEQGAGGTEAFF. In nucleotides, the CDR3 is TGCGCCAGCAGCGAACAGGGGGCCGGTGGCACTGAAGCTTTCTTT.

This clone was detected only once. V usage is TRBV5-1 and J usage is TRBJ2-1; no firm D call. The CDR3 is 16 residues long. V was trimmed by 0 bases and J by 4 bases, leaving 14 bases between them. Germline-derived CDR1 and CDR2 are SGHRS and YFSETQ. As DNA, the CDR3 is TGCGCCAGCAGCTTGGCAAGGACCGGCCCATACAATGAGCAGTTCTTC. The encoded protein is CASSLARTGPYNEQFF.

This clone appeared a few times. The chain carries TRBV15 and TRBJ1-1; D unresolved. Looked up from germline, CDR1 is LNHNV and CDR2 is YYDKDF (reference sequence). The CDR3 has 14 amino acids. V was shortened by 0 bases and J by 1 base, with 6 bases between the two germline ends. The CDR3 DNA reads as TGTGCCACCAGCAGAGATATGACGAACACTGAAGCTTTCTTT. Its translation is CATSRDMTNTEAFF.

This clone has a handful of counts. This rearrangement joins TRBV30 to TRBJ1-4; 7 bases agree with TRBD1. Unmatched junction bases numbered 3, after V lost 7 bases and J lost 4 bases. The CDR3 consists of 12 residues. Germline CDR1 is GTSNPN and CDR2 is SVGIG (reference sequence). The CDR3 DNA follows: TGTGCCTACCCAGGGGGTAATGAAAAACTGTTTTTT. It specifies CAYPGGNEKLFF.

This clone was detected a few times. The chain employs TRBV11-2 and TRBJ1-1; TRBD1 matches 7 bases. The CDR3 totals 13 residues. Looked up from germline, CDR1 is SGHAT and CDR2 is FQNNGV. V lost 4 bases and J lost 3; bases outside the gene matches: 2. CDR3 sequence (DNA): TGTGCCAGCAGCTCCCAGGGGGACACTGAAGCTTTCTTT. Translated: CASSSQGDTEAFF.

V gene TRBV2 combines with J gene TRBJ1-2, with D perhaps TRBD1 (6 bases). The CDR3 is 13 residues long. Germline assignment: CDR1 SNHLY and CDR2 FYNNEI. V was clipped by 11 bases and J by 5 bases, with 18 bases between them. The CDR3 sequence is CASTSGGSYGYTF. Written as DNA, the CDR3 is TGTGCCTCAACGTCCGGGGGCAGTTATGGCTACACCTTC.

The chain is built from TRBV19 and TRBJ2-7, with 14 positions matching TRBD2. Germline trimming cut 6 bases from V and 6 bases from J; bases unmatched to any gene: 7. The CDR3 sequence is 15 residues long. CDR1 and CDR2 (germline): LNHDA, SQIVND (reference sequence). The CDR3 reads CASRAGTSGRVEQYF. In DNA, the CDR3 is TGTGCCAGTAGGGCCGGGACTAGCGGGAGAGTCGAGCAGTACTTC.

The chain combines TRBV18 with TRBJ2-1; TRBD2 aligns across 7 bases. V dropped 3 bases and J dropped 15; count of bases not matched to a gene: 14. Germline V gene lookup returns CDR1 KGHSH and CDR2 LQKENI. The CDR3 length is 14 residues. The CDR3 sequence: CASSPSGKVEAPFF. The CDR3 DNA is TGTGCCAGCTCACCGAGCGGGAAGGTCGAAGCCCCGTTCTTC.

This clone was counted once. The chain uses TRBV27 and TRBJ2-7; 7 bases fit TRBD2. The germline V gene has CDR1 MNHEY and CDR2 SMNVEV (reference sequence). The CDR3 is 13 residues long. The J segment lost 5 bases and the V segment lost 4 bases, leaving 5 bases of the junction unmatched. In nucleotides, the CDR3 is TGTGCCAGCAGTTGGGGGGGGAGGGACGAGCAGTACTTC. This codes for CASSWGGRDEQYF.

The rearrangement uses TRBV11-3 and TRBJ2-5, with TRBD1 as a possible D gene (6 bases). CDR3 size: 13 residues. V shed 5 bases and J shed 4 bases, with 11 bases lying between them. CDR1 is SGHNT and CDR2 is YENEEA in the germline V gene. This CDR3 reads CASSKQGIETQYF. DNA of the CDR3: TGTGCCAGCAGCAAACAGGGTATAGAGACCCAGTACTTC.

The V gene is TRBV27, the J gene TRBJ1-6; D ambiguous. From germline, CDR1 is MNHEY and CDR2 SMNVEV (reference sequence). Trimming removed 10 bases from V and 2 bases from J, with 12 bases in between. The CDR3 contains 14 residues. The CDR3 nucleotides are TGTGCCACCAAAGTTATGACCTATAATTCACCCCTCCACTTT. This gives the protein CATKVMTYNSPLHF.

This chain connects TRBV5-5 to TRBJ2-5, with D possibly being TRBD2 (5 bases). CDR1 and CDR2 (germline): SGHKS, YYEKEE (reference sequence). Trimming stripped 2 bases from V and 2 bases from J, with 13 bases between. This CDR3 is built from 15 residues. The CDR3 is CASSFHGNNQETQYF. CDR3 nucleotide sequence: TGTGCCAGCAGCTTTCACGGGAATAATCAAGAGACCCAGTACTTC.